Listed below are T cell receptor beta chains from one sample, sequenced in a study of spatial heterogeneity in lung cancer. Via MiXCR, TCRdb re-called the 5' RACE reads, giving one row per CDR3 protein. The sample has 20,000 to 25,000 distinct CDR3 sequences, about 4.6% seen once. The source material was PBMCs, sampled at surgery. The receptors were gathered from a male donor with early-stage non-small cell lung cancer. Both conserved end residues are part of each CDR3. A D gene is named only where the DNA matches it firmly. Size is omitted from some rows. Given values are once, few, many or a class for expanded clones.

clone size,V gene,D gene,J gene,CDR3 protein,CDR3 DNA
many,TRBV6-5,NA,TRBJ2-7,CASSYLYGGSYEQYF,TGTGCCAGCAGTTACCTTTACGGGGGTTCCTACGAGCAGTACTTC
medium-sized,TRBV7-9,NA,TRBJ1-2,CASSSRANYGYTF,TGTGCCAGCAGCTCGAGAGCTAACTATGGCTACACCTTC
few,TRBV28,NA,TRBJ2-7,CASSLRRADYEQYF,TGTGCCAGCAGTTTGAGGAGGGCCGACTACGAGCAGTACTTC
many,TRBV7-6,NA,TRBJ1-5,CASSLGNGGGQPQHF,TGTGCCAGCAGCTTAGGGAATGGGGGCGGTCAGCCCCAGCATTTT
many,TRBV7-9,NA,TRBJ2-5,CASVPGPSKEHRETQYF,TGTGCCAGTGTACCCGGGCCTTCTAAGGAACATCGAGAGACCCAGTACTTC
many,TRBV12-3/TRBV12-4,NA,TRBJ2-7,CASSFWDLYEQYF,TGTGCCAGCAGTTTTTGGGACCTCTACGAGCAGTACTTC
many,TRBV15,NA,TRBJ2-1,CVTSRDRGRGTYNEQFF,TGTGTCACCAGCAGAGATAGGGGCAGGGGTACCTACAATGAGCAGTTCTTC
many,TRBV5-1,NA,TRBJ2-1,CASSVTWLPLPRSYNEQFF,TGCGCCAGCAGCGTAACGTGGCTCCCGCTCCCGCGCTCCTACAATGAGCAGTTCTTC
NA,TRBV18,TRBD1,TRBJ1-3,CASSPTGQGPGNTIYF,TGTGCCAGCTCGCCAACGGGACAGGGACCTGGAAACACCATATATTTT
NA,TRBV7-3,NA,TRBJ1-1,CASSTHRNTEAFF,TGTGCCAGCAGCACACACCGGAACACTGAAGCTTTCTTT
many,TRBV7-2,TRBD2,TRBJ2-5,CASLAAGNPQETQYF,TGTGCCAGCCTAGCGGCGGGAAACCCCCAAGAGACCCAGTACTTC
many,TRBV19,NA,TRBJ1-2,CASSNFAGANYGYTF,TGTGCCAGTAGTAATTTTGCGGGAGCTAACTATGGCTACACCTTC
few,TRBV3-1,NA,TRBJ2-5,CASSDPGGPKYF,TGTGCCAGCAGCGATCCCGGGGGCCCAAAGTACTTC
many,TRBV12-3/TRBV12-4,NA,TRBJ1-2,CASTPRSGLGYGYTF,TGTGCCAGCACCCCACGGTCAGGGCTAGGCTATGGCTACACCTTC
many,TRBV5-6,NA,TRBJ2-7,CASSRGLLAARQYF,TGTGCCAGCAGCCGCGGTCTGCTAGCCGCGAGGCAGTACTTC
many,TRBV5-6,NA,TRBJ1-5,CASSWFDSNQPQHF,TGTGCCAGCAGCTGGTTCGATAGCAATCAGCCCCAGCATTTT
many,TRBV27,NA,TRBJ2-3,CASSLSKTDTQYF,TGTGCCAGCAGTTTATCGAAGACAGATACGCAGTATTTT
many,TRBV12-3/TRBV12-4,TRBD1,TRBJ2-1,CASSSDRVNEQFF,TGTGCCAGCAGTTCCGACAGGGTCAATGAGCAGTTCTTC
many,TRBV28,NA,TRBJ2-2,CASNTRGNTGELFF,TGTGCCAGCAACACGCGGGGGAACACCGGGGAGCTGTTTTTT
NA,TRBV5-1,NA,TRBJ1-2,CASSLEGQPNGYTF,TGCGCCAGCAGCTTGGAGGGTCAGCCTAATGGCTACACCTTC
few,TRBV3-1,NA,TRBJ2-3,CASSQEPGAADTQYF,TGTGCCAGCAGCCAAGAACCGGGGGCTGCAGATACGCAGTATTTT
many,TRBV11-2,TRBD2,TRBJ2-5,CASSSRLTLAGARETQYF,TGTGCCAGCAGCTCGCGCCTGACCTTAGCGGGAGCTCGAGAGACCCAGTACTTC
many,TRBV10-3,TRBD1,TRBJ2-7,CAISETLGQGPYEQYF,TGTGCCATCAGTGAGACCCTCGGACAGGGGCCCTACGAGCAGTACTTC
many,TRBV6-5,NA,TRBJ2-3,CASIPATGGTDTQYF,TGTGCCAGCATCCCCGCGACGGGGGGCACAGATACGCAGTATTTT
many,TRBV19,NA,TRBJ1-5,CATFEGRGTLNQPQHF,TGTGCCACCTTCGAAGGAAGAGGGACCCTCAATCAGCCCCAGCATTTT
few,TRBV20-1,NA,TRBJ2-1,CSARGWTYNEQFF,TGCAGTGCTAGAGGTTGGACTTACAATGAGCAGTTCTTC
many,TRBV5-4,NA,TRBJ1-1,CASSLGETRGRTEAFF,TGTGCCAGCAGCTTGGGGGAAACCCGGGGTCGGACTGAAGCTTTCTTT
NA,TRBV12-3/TRBV12-4,NA,TRBJ2-7,CASSRTAFRNEQYF,TGTGCCAGCAGTCGGACAGCGTTTCGGAACGAGCAGTACTTC
few,TRBV5-5,TRBD2,TRBJ2-2,CASSITSAGELFF,TGTGCCAGCAGCATAACTAGCGCCGGGGAGCTGTTTTTT
NA,TRBV11-2,TRBD2,TRBJ2-3,CASSSRTSGGVADTQYF,TGTGCCAGCAGCTCCAGGACTAGCGGGGGAGTGGCAGATACGCAGTATTTT
NA,TRBV3-1,NA,TRBJ1-6,CASSTRARNSPLHF,TGTGCCAGCAGCACCAGGGCTCGGAATTCACCCCTCCACTTT
many,TRBV7-2,TRBD2,TRBJ2-5,CASSLAGLAGGGQETQYF,TGTGCCAGCAGCTTAGCGGGACTAGCGGGAGGGGGGCAAGAGACCCAGTACTTC
many,TRBV9,TRBD1,TRBJ1-3,CASSPGTGPSSGNTIYF,TGTGCCAGCAGCCCCGGGACAGGTCCGAGCTCTGGAAACACCATATATTTT
few,TRBV2,TRBD1,TRBJ1-5,CASGTGGGQPQHF,TGTGCCAGCGGTACAGGGGGCGGTCAGCCCCAGCATTTT